This T cell receptor beta chain stems from a study of CD4+ T cells in melanoma. Study conclusions and caveats: Reportedly, melanoma neoantigen-specific CD4+ T cells showed varied differentiation states. CD8+ T cell, macrophage and B cell function reportedly correlated with neoantigen-specific CD4+ T cells.

Losses at the gene ends were 3 bases for V and 4 bases for J; bases not matched to a gene: 2. Germline values: CDR1 SGHDN, CDR2 FVKESK. This CDR3 comprises 13 residues. Method: immunoSEQ multiplex PCR; TCRdb's copy keeps in-frame clones and lacks some. Altogether 45,000 or so clones are present, 89% being singletons, with the ten largest covering 12%. Of note for this clone: Its cognate antigen is unknown.

Material: peripheral blood. The genes are TRBV14 and TRBJ1-2; 7 bases match TRBD1. The clonotype comes from a human donor with melanoma. The CDR3 loop is CASSHGTVYGYTF. The DNA for the CDR3 is TGTGCCAGCAGCCACGGGACAGTCTATGGCTACACCTTC.